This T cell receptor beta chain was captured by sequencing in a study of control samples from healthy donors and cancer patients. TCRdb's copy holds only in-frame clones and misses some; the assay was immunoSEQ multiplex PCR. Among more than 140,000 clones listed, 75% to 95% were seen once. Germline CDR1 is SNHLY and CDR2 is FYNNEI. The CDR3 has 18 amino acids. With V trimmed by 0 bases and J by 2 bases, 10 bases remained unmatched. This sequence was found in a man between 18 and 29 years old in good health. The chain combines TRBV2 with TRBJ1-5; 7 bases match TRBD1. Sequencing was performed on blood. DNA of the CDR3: TGTGCCAGCAGTGAAGCCCTTACGGCAGGGGGAGGCAATCAGCCCCAGCATTTT. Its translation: CASSEALTAGGGNQPQHF.